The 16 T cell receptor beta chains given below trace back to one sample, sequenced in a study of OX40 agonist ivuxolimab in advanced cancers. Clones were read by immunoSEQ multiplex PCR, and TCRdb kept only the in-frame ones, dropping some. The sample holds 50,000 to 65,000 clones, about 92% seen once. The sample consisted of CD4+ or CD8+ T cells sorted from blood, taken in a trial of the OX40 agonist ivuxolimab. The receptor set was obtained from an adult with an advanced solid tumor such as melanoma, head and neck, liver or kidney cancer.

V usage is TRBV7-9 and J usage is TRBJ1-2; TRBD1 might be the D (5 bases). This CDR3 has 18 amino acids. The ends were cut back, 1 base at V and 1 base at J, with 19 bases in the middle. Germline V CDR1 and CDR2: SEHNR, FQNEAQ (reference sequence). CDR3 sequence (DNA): TGTGCCAGCAGCTTAGAAGTGAGGGACGGGGGTATTAACTATGGCTACACCTTC. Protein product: CASSLEVRDGGINYGYTF.

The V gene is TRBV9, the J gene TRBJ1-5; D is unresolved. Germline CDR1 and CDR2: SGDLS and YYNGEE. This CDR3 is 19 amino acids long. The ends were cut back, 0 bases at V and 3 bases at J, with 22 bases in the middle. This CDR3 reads CASSVATLRAESTNQPQHF. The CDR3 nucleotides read TGTGCCAGCAGCGTAGCTACTCTGAGGGCAGAAAGTACCAATCAGCCCCAGCATTTT. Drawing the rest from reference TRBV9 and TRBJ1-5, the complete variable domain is DSGVTQTPKHLITATGQRVTLRCSPRSGDLSVYWYQQSLDQGLQFLIQYYNGEERAKGNILERFSAQQFPDLHSELNLSSLELGDSALYFCASSVATLRAESTNQPQHFGDGTRLSIL.

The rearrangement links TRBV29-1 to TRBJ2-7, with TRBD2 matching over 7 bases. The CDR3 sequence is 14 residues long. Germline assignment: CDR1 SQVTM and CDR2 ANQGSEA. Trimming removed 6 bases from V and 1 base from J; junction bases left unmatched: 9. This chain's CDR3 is CSVHDTGGSYEQYF. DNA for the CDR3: TGCAGCGTCCACGACACGGGGGGTTCCTACGAGCAGTACTTC.

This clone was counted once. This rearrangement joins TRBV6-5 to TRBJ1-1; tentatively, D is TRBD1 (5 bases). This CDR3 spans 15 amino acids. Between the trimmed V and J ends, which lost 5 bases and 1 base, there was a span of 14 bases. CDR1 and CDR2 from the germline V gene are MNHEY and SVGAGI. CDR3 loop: CASSPQGGANTEAFF. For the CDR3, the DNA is TGTGCCAGCAGTCCCCAAGGAGGGGCGAACACTGAAGCTTTCTTT.

CDR3 coding DNA: TGTGCCAGCAGCGAGAACACTGAAGCTTTCTTT. It is translated as CASSENTEAFF. The rearrangement joins TRBV13 to TRBJ1-1; unclear D gene. Germline-derived CDR1 and CDR2 are PRHDT and FYEKMQ (reference sequence). The V and J ends lost 5 bases and 1 base respectively, with 2 bases between them. The CDR3 is 11 residues long.

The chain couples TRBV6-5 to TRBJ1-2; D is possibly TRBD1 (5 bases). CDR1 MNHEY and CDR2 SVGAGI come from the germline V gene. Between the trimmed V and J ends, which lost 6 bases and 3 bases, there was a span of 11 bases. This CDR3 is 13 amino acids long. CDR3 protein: CASSPPGDYGYTF. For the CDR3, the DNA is TGTGCCAGCAGCCCCCCGGGGGACTATGGCTACACCTTC.

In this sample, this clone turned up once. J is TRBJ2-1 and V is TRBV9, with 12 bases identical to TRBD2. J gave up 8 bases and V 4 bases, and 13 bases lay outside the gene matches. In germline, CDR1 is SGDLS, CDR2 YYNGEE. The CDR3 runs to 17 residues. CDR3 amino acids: CASSTGLAGGQVYEQFF. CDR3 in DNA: TGTGCCAGCAGCACGGGTCTAGCGGGGGGGCAAGTATATGAGCAGTTCTTC.

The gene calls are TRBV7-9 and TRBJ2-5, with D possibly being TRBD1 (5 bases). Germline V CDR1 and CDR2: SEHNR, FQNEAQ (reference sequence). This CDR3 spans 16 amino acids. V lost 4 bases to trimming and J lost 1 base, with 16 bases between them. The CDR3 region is CASSSTSTGTQETQYF. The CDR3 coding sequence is TGTGCCAGCAGCTCCACCTCTACAGGAACCCAAGAGACCCAGTACTTC.

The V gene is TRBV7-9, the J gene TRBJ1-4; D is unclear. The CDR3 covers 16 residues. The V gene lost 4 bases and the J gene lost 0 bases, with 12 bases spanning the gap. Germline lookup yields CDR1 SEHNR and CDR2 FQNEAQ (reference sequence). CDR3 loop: CASSSGDTATNEKLFF. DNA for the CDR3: TGTGCCAGCAGCTCTGGCGACACTGCAACTAATGAAAAACTGTTTTTT.

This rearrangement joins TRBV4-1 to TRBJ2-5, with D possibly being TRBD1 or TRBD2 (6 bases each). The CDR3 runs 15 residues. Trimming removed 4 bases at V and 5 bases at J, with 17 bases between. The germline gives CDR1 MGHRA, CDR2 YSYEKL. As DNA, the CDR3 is TGCGCCAGCAGCCCCCCGGGGGCAGGGCGGGAGACCCAGTACTTC. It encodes CASSPPGAGRETQYF.

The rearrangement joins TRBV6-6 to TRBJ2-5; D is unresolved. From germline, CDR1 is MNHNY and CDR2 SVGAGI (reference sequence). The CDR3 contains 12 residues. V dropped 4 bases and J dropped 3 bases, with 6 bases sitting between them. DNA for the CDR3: TGTGCCAGCAGTTTCGACAAAGAGACCCAGTACTTC. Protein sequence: CASSFDKETQYF.

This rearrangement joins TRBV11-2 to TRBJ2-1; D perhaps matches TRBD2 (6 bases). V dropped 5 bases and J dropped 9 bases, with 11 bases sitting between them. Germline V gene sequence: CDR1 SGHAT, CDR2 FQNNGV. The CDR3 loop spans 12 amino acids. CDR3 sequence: CASSRQEGEQFF. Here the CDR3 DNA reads TGTGCCAGCAGCCGTCAGGAGGGTGAGCAGTTCTTC. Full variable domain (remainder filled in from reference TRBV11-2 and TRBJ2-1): EAGVAQSPRYKIIEKRQSVAFWCNPISGHATLYWYQQILGQGPKLLIQFQNNGVVDDSQLPKDRFSAERLKGVDSTLKIQPAKLEDSAVYLCASSRQEGEQFFGPGTRLTVL.

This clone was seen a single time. CDR3 region: CASSEWGGDTYEQYF. In DNA form, the CDR3 reads TGTGCCAGCAGTGAATGGGGGGGGGATACCTACGAGCAGTACTTC. The gene calls are TRBV2 and TRBJ2-7; 7 bases align to TRBD2. From germline, CDR1 is SNHLY and CDR2 FYNNEI. Losses at the gene ends were 2 bases for V and 2 bases for J; bases not matched to a gene: 6. This CDR3 comprises 15 residues.

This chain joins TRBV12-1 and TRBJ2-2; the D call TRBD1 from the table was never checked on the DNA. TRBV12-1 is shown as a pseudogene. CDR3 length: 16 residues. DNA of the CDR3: TGTGCCAGCAGCTTTGGGCCCTACAGGGGTACCGGGGAGCTGTTTTTT. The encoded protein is CASSFGPYRGTGELFF.

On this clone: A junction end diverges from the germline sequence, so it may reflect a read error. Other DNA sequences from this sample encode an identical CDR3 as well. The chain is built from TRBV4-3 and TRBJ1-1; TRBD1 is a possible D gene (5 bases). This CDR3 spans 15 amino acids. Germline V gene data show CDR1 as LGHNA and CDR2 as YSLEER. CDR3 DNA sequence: TGCGCCAGCAGCCAAGACTGGACATCGAACACCGAAGCTTTCTTT. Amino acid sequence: CASSQDWTSNTEAFF.

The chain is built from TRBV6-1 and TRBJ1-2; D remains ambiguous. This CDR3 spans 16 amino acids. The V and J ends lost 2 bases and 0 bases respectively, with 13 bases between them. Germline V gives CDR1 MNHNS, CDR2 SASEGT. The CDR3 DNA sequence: TGTGCCAGCAGTGAAAGGCAGGTCAGAGCTAACTATGGCTACACCTTC. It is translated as CASSERQVRANYGYTF.